These 21 T cell receptor beta chains originate from one sample sequenced in a study of blood T cell repertoires in COVID-19. Only in-frame clones appear in the TCRdb table, and some are missing; sequencing was by immunoSEQ multiplex PCR. The repertoire holds 150,000 to 180,000 clones, with roughly 80% as singletons. The sample taken for sequencing was peripheral blood. The source is a woman aged 55-70 years with acute or convalescent COVID-19.

This clone was counted between two and nine times. The V and J genes are TRBV19 and TRBJ2-7; 9 nucleotides match TRBD2. CDR3 size: 14 residues. The germline V gene encodes CDR1 LNHDA and CDR2 SQIVND (reference sequence). Germline trimming cut 3 bases from V and 4 bases from J; bases unmatched to any gene: 4. CDR3 protein: CASSIASGEYEQYF. CDR3 in DNA: TGTGCCAGTAGTATTGCTAGCGGGGAATACGAGCAGTACTTC.

This chain uses TRBV10-3 with TRBJ1-1; possibly TRBD1 for D (5 bases). V lost 6 bases, J lost 4 bases, and 15 bases lay in between. Germline-derived CDR1 and CDR2 are ENHRY and SYGVKD. The length of the CDR3 is 14 residues. In nucleotides, the CDR3 is TGTGCCATCAGGGGGGACGGGGGTGGCACTGAAGCTTTCTTT. The encoded protein is CAIRGDGGGTEAFF.

The V call is TRBV6-6, the J call TRBJ1-2, with TRBD1 identical over 7 bases. The germline gives CDR1 MNHNY, CDR2 SVGAGI (reference sequence). The CDR3 consists of 14 residues. V lost 2 bases and J lost 8; bases outside the gene matches: 8. The CDR3 reads CASSYRDRARGYTF. In DNA, the CDR3 is TGTGCCAGCAGTTACAGAGACAGGGCGCGCGGCTACACCTTC.

This clone was detected only a few times. The chain recombines TRBV6-1 with TRBJ1-6; D uncertain. V lost 2 bases and J 9 bases, leaving 8 bases between the germline ends. The V gene's germline CDR1 is MNHNS and CDR2 SASEGT. The CDR3 has 13 residues. CDR3 protein: CASSESAASPLHF. As DNA, the CDR3 is TGTGCCAGCAGTGAATCGGCGGCTTCACCCCTCCACTTT.

The chain employs TRBV6-5 and TRBJ2-1; a weak D match, TRBD2 (7 bases). The CDR3 covers 15 residues. V gave up 6 bases and J gave up 1 base, with 13 bases separating them. From germline, CDR1 is MNHEY and CDR2 SVGAGI. The CDR3 DNA reads TGTGCCAGCAGCCTACGGGGGGCTTCCTACAATGAGCAGTTCTTC. Its protein is CASSLRGASYNEQFF.

This clone was counted only a few times. The V call is TRBV5-4, the J call TRBJ1-1, with a weak D call TRBD1 (6 bases). V shed 0 bases and J shed 1 base, with 7 bases lying between them. CDR3 length equals 14 residues. Germline CDR1 is SGHNT and CDR2 is YYREEE (reference sequence). CDR3 sequence reads: CASSLEQGNTEAFF. The CDR3, as DNA: TGTGCCAGCAGCTTGGAACAGGGGAACACTGAAGCTTTCTTT.

This clone was observed once. CDR3 sequence reads: CASIKRQGNSLNTEAFF. For the CDR3, the DNA is TGTGCCAGTATTAAACGACAGGGTAACTCACTGAACACTGAAGCTTTCTTT. The V gene is TRBV19, the J gene TRBJ1-1; 7 bases agree with TRBD1. J was trimmed by 0 bases and V by 7 bases; bases with no gene match: 14. Germline V gene sequence: CDR1 LNHDA, CDR2 SQIVND (reference sequence). CDR3 length: 17 residues.

This chain joins TRBV10-1 and TRBJ1-6, with D possibly TRBD1 on 6 matching bases. CDR1 and CDR2 from the germline V gene are WNHNN and SYGVQD (reference sequence). The ends were cut back, 10 bases at V and 4 bases at J, with 17 bases in the middle. The CDR3 is made up of 15 amino acids. As DNA, the CDR3 is TGCGCCACCAGGGGAGCTGCCCGATATAATTCACCCCTCCACTTT. It translates to CATRGAARYNSPLHF.

The chain has TRBV6-6 and TRBJ2-7; TRBD2 agrees at 12 bases. Germline lookup yields CDR1 MNHNY and CDR2 SVGAGI (reference sequence). The trim removed 8 bases at V and 3 bases at J, leaving 5 bases unmatched. The CDR3 is made up of 14 amino acids. The DNA of the CDR3 is TGTGCCAGCGAGACTAGCGGGGGAAACTACGAGCAGTACTTC. Translated, it gives CASETSGGNYEQYF.

This chain links TRBV19 with TRBJ1-1; 10 bases map to TRBD1. Trimming removed 6 bases from V and 3 bases from J; junction bases left unmatched: 1. Germline V gene lookup returns CDR1 LNHDA and CDR2 SQIVND (reference sequence). The CDR3 length is 13 residues. The CDR3 nucleotides are TGTGCCAGTAGGACAGGGGGCCACACTGAAGCTTTCTTT. It specifies CASRTGGHTEAFF.

CDR3 loop: CASSPSVDTQYF. DNA for the CDR3: TGTGCCAGCAGCCCGAGTGTGGATACGCAGTATTTT. This chain joins TRBV12-3 or TRBV12-4 and TRBJ2-3, with unresolved D. Deletions cut 6 bases from V and 6 bases from J, with 10 bases between. CDR3 length: 12 amino acids.

This chain uses TRBV5-1 with TRBJ1-6; 8 positions agree with TRBD1. Germline trimming cut 2 bases from V and 10 bases from J; bases unmatched to any gene: 8. The CDR3 runs 15 residues. CDR1 and CDR2 from the germline V gene are SGHRS and YFSETQ. CDR3 in DNA: TGCGCCAGCAGCTTCGACAGGGGCCGTGGGTCACCCCTCCACTTT. It encodes CASSFDRGRGSPLHF.

This clone appeared once. V and J are TRBV5-1 and TRBJ1-2; 7 bases are shared with TRBD1. This CDR3 spans 15 amino acids. The V and J ends lost 4 bases and 4 bases, in that order; junction bases with no gene match: 10. The germline CDR1 and CDR2 sequences are SGHRS and YFSETQ. CDR3 sequence reads: CASSGQGGRGYGYTF. CDR3 DNA sequence: TGCGCCAGCAGCGGACAAGGGGGCAGGGGCTATGGCTACACCTTC.

This clone showed up just a few times. The chain has TRBV18 and TRBJ2-7, with unresolved D. CDR1 KGHSH and CDR2 LQKENI come from the germline V gene. V was trimmed by 6 bases and J by 2 bases, leaving 17 bases between them. This CDR3 has 15 residues. The CDR3 region is CASSTDPAQAYEQYF. The CDR3 DNA reads TGTGCCAGCTCGACCGACCCGGCCCAGGCCTACGAGCAGTACTTC.

This clone was recorded only once. The CDR3 DNA sequence: TGTGCCAGCAGCGTAGGAGACAGGGGGCTTCGTAATGAGCAGTTCTTC. Protein product: CASSVGDRGLRNEQFF. The chain couples TRBV9 to TRBJ2-1; the match to TRBD1 covers 10 bases. In germline, CDR1 is SGDLS, CDR2 YYNGEE. The CDR3 consists of 16 residues. V trimming: 0 bases; J trimming: 7 bases; junction bases outside the gene matches: 7. The full variable domain, its missing parts supplied by reference TRBV9 and TRBJ2-1, is DSGVTQTPKHLITATGQRVTLRCSPRSGDLSVYWYQQSLDQGLQFLIQYYNGEERAKGNILERFSAQQFPDLHSELNLSSLELGDSALYFCASSVGDRGLRNEQFFGPGTRLTVL.

The chain joins TRBV5-1 to TRBJ1-2, with TRBD1 as a possible D gene (6 bases). The CDR3 has 14 amino acids. Trimming stripped 2 bases from V and 8 bases from J, with 16 bases between. Germline CDR1 and CDR2: SGHRS and YFSETQ. Written as DNA, the CDR3 is TGCGCCAGCAGCTTCGACAGGAGAAGGGGGGGCTACACCTTC. Translation gives CASSFDRRRGGYTF.

For the CDR3, the DNA is TGCAGCGCCCGCGGGGGGGGGTTCTATGGCTACACCTTC. Translation: CSARGGGFYGYTF. The chain is built from TRBV29-1 and TRBJ1-2; the D gene is possibly TRBD1 (5 bases). This CDR3 is built from 13 residues. Looked up from germline, CDR1 is SQVTM and CDR2 is ANQGSEA. V was pared by 7 bases and J by 4 bases, with 16 bases between.

This sequence joins TRBV24-1 and TRBJ2-5; D might be TRBD1 (5 bases). CDR1 and CDR2 (germline): KGHDR, SFDVKD. Trimming removed 3 bases from V and 4 bases from J, with 11 bases in between. CDR3 length: 14 residues. CDR3 in DNA: TGTGCCACCAGTGATGTGGGGCCCGGAGAGACCCAGTACTTC. It translates to CATSDVGPGETQYF.

This chain links TRBV6-5 with TRBJ2-5; D call uncertain. The length of the CDR3 is 14 residues. CDR1 is MNHEY and CDR2 is SVGAGI in the germline V gene. Between the trimmed V and J ends, which lost 3 bases and 5 bases, there was a span of 13 bases. The CDR3 DNA follows: TGTGCCAGCAGTTATTCCCTAGATGTCGAGACCCAGTACTTC. This sequence encodes CASSYSLDVETQYF.

The rearrangement joins TRBV7-2 to TRBJ1-1; D unclear. The CDR3 is 16 residues long. V was trimmed by 8 bases and J by 1 base, leaving 20 bases between them. Germline CDR1 is SGHTA and CDR2 is FQGNSA. CDR3 sequence reads: CASAPQRDWWNTEAFF. DNA of the CDR3: TGTGCCAGCGCCCCACAGAGAGATTGGTGGAACACTGAAGCTTTCTTT. The variable domain in full, with the rest retrieved from reference TRBV7-2 and TRBJ1-1, is GAGVSQSPSNKVTEKGKDVELRCDPISGHTALYWYRQSLGQGLEFLIYFQGNSAPDKSGLPSDRFSAERTGGSVSTLTIQRTQQEDSAVYLCASAPQRDWWNTEAFFGQGTRLTVV.

This chain joins TRBV5-1 and TRBJ1-3; 7 positions agree with TRBD1. Germline V CDR1 and CDR2: SGHRS, YFSETQ. V dropped 1 base and J dropped 3; count of bases not matched to a gene: 4. The CDR3 is 15 residues long. This CDR3 is CASSLRSGGGNTIYF. For the CDR3, the DNA is TGCGCCAGCAGCTTGCGGTCAGGGGGTGGAAACACCATATATTTT.